These T cell receptor beta chains were read from a single sample in a study of blood T cell repertoires in COVID-19. Method: immunoSEQ multiplex PCR; TCRdb's copy keeps in-frame clones and lacks some. The data show around 300,000 clones, roughly 88% seen once. The sample was peripheral blood. The receptors shown here come from a woman aged 30 to 39 with COVID-19, enrolled during active disease. CDR3s include the opening cysteine and the closing phenylalanine or tryptophan. D genes are given only for firm matches. Only part of the rows carry a size: once, few, many, or a class if the clone is expanded.

J gene	clone size	V gene	D gene	CDR3 protein	CDR3 DNA
TRBJ1-6	-	TRBV19	-	CASNLDRNDNSPLHF	TGTGCCAGCAACTTAGACAGAAACGATAATTCACCCCTCCACTTT
TRBJ1-1	-	TRBV19	TRBD1	CASRKGGGTEAFF	TGTGCCAGTAGGAAAGGGGGCGGCACTGAAGCTTTCTTT
TRBJ2-6	-	TRBV27	TRBD1	CASSDRDRGSGANVLTF	TGTGCCAGCAGTGACCGGGACAGGGGCTCTGGGGCCAACGTCCTGACTTTC
TRBJ2-6	-	TRBV27	TRBD1	CASSLTGDLSGANVLTF	TGTGCCAGCAGTTTGACAGGGGACCTATCTGGGGCCAACGTCCTGACTTTC
TRBJ1-5	-	TRBV27	-	CASSPHFRETNQPQHF	TGTGCCAGCAGTCCGCACTTTAGGGAGACAAATCAGCCCCAGCATTTT
TRBJ1-1	-	TRBV19	TRBD1	CASSSQGATEAFF	TGTGCCAGTAGTTCCCAGGGGGCGACTGAAGCTTTCTTT
TRBJ2-1	once	TRBV7-6	TRBD2	CASSLELAGYNEQFF	TGTGCCAGCAGCTTAGAACTAGCGGGATACAATGAGCAGTTCTTC
TRBJ2-1	-	TRBV10-1	TRBD2	CASSLTSVAYNEQFF	TGCGCCAGCAGTTTGACTAGCGTGGCCTACAATGAGCAGTTCTTC
TRBJ2-3	-	TRBV28	-	CASSLQGGSTDTQYF	TGTGCCAGCAGTTTACAGGGGGGAAGCACAGATACGCAGTATTTT
TRBJ2-7	once	TRBV6-6	TRBD1	CASGGGQGRREQYF	TGTGCCAGCGGGGGGGGACAGGGAAGACGGGAGCAGTACTTC
TRBJ1-4	-	TRBV5-1	-	CASSGGVTNEKLFF	TGCGCCAGCAGCGGGGGGGTGACTAATGAAAAACTGTTTTTT
TRBJ2-7	-	TRBV5-1	-	CASSRTGGDTYEQYF	TGCGCCAGCAGTCGCACAGGAGGGGATACCTACGAGCAGTACTTC
TRBJ2-7	-	TRBV11-2	TRBD1	CASSSQGLGTGRAEQYF	TGTGCCAGCAGCTCCCAAGGGCTCGGGACAGGGCGCGCCGAGCAGTACTTC
TRBJ2-7	-	TRBV5-1	TRBD2	CASSLNSGSFHEQYF	TGCGCCAGCAGCTTAAATAGCGGGAGTTTCCACGAGCAGTACTTC
TRBJ2-7	-	TRBV10-2	-	CASSEGHHFSYEQYF	TGCGCCAGCAGTGAGGGACACCATTTCTCCTACGAGCAGTACTTC
TRBJ2-1	-	TRBV28	-	CASSTPGDNEQFF	TGTGCCAGCAGCACACCGGGTGACAATGAGCAGTTCTTC
TRBJ1-6	-	TRBV9	-	CASSAAGPNSPLHF	TGTGCCAGCAGCGCCGCAGGGCCGAATTCACCCCTCCACTTT
TRBJ2-5	-	TRBV18	-	CASSPQQGQETQYF	TGTGCCAGCTCACCACAACAGGGACAAGAGACCCAGTACTTC